Each of the 30 T cell receptor beta chains below was sequenced from the same sample in a study of cytomegalovirus exposure and HLA in healthy donors. Some clones are missing from TCRdb's copy, which holds only in-frame ones; the method was immunoSEQ multiplex PCR. The sample contains 150,000 to 200,000 clones, approximately 81% of which appear only once. Sequencing was carried out using PBMCs. These receptors originate from a man aged 30-40 years in good health and CMV-seropositive.

Written as DNA, the CDR3 is TGTGCCACCCACCGACTAGCCCGAGAGACCCAGTACTTC. Protein product: CATHRLARETQYF. The chain employs TRBV2 and TRBJ2-5; 7 positions agree with TRBD2. The germline CDR1 and CDR2 sequences are SNHLY and FYNNEI. This CDR3 spans 13 amino acids. The V and J ends lost 10 bases and 4 bases, in that order; junction bases with no gene match: 9.

This clone occurred a few times. The rearrangement joins TRBV4-3 to TRBJ1-1, with a weak D call TRBD1 (6 bases). Trimming removed 1 base from V and 4 bases from J, with 7 bases in between. The CDR3 extends over 13 amino acids. The germline V gene has CDR1 LGHNA and CDR2 YSLEER. CDR3 nucleotides: TGCGCCAGCAGCCAAGTAGGGGGCACTGAAGCTTTCTTT. Its translation is CASSQVGGTEAFF.

The chain recombines TRBV5-1 with TRBJ1-2; 8 bases are shared with TRBD1. This CDR3 region has 16 residues. The ends lost 2 bases at V and 2 bases at J; junction bases unmatched: 8. CDR1 and CDR2 from the germline V gene are SGHRS and YFSETQ. The CDR3: CASSFNPGQENYGYTF. CDR3 in DNA: TGCGCCAGCAGCTTCAATCCGGGACAGGAGAACTATGGCTACACCTTC. The full variable domain, rest sourced from reference TRBV5-1 and TRBJ1-2, is KAGVTQTPRYLIKTRGQQVTLSCSPISGHRSVSWYQQTPGQGLQFLFEYFSETQRNKGNFPGRFSGRQFSNSRSEMNVSTLELGDSALYLCASSFNPGQENYGYTFGSGTRLTVV.

The V call is TRBV7-3, the J call TRBJ2-3; weak D call: TRBD2 (5 bases). The CDR3 consists of 16 residues. Trimming left V 0 bases short and J 0 bases short, with 10 bases between. Germline CDR1 and CDR2: SGHTA and FQGTGA. CDR3 DNA sequence: TGTGCCAGCAGCTTAACGAGCGGCCAGAGCACAGATACGCAGTATTTT. Protein: CASSLTSGQSTDTQYF.

This clone was counted between two and nine times. V usage is TRBV13 and J usage is TRBJ2-7, with D possibly TRBD2 on 6 matching bases. The CDR3 spans 14 residues. Germline CDR1 is PRHDT and CDR2 is FYEKMQ (reference sequence). Trimming removed 6 bases from V and 2 bases from J, with 14 bases in between. The CDR3 spells CASRPVGGTYEQYF. The CDR3 region has the DNA TGTGCCAGCAGGCCTGTGGGGGGAACCTACGAGCAGTACTTC.

The V and J genes are TRBV5-6 and TRBJ2-7; 9 bases agree with TRBD2. The germline V gene has CDR1 SGHDT and CDR2 YYEEEE. V dropped 3 bases and J dropped 4; count of bases not matched to a gene: 5. The CDR3 contains 14 residues. CDR3 nucleotides: TGTGCCAGCAGCTCAACTAGCGGGTTTTACGAGCAGTACTTC. This gives the protein CASSSTSGFYEQYF.

The gene calls are TRBV28 and TRBJ1-1, with D maybe TRBD1 (5 bases). Germline CDR1 and CDR2: MDHEN and SYDVKM. V gave up 2 bases and J gave up 5 bases, with 15 bases separating them. The CDR3 runs 15 residues. The CDR3 sequence is CASSLGQGERTEAFF. DNA of the CDR3: TGTGCCAGCAGTTTAGGGCAGGGTGAGAGGACTGAAGCTTTCTTT.

The CDR3 DNA reads as TGTGCCAGCAGTTCCGGGGGGCAGGGAGATTCACCCCTCCACTTT. It is translated as CASSSGGQGDSPLHF. The genes are TRBV28 and TRBJ1-6; a possible D gene is TRBD1 (6 bases). V was pared by 4 bases and J by 8 bases, with 15 bases between. From germline, CDR1 is MDHEN and CDR2 SYDVKM. There are 15 residues in the CDR3.

The rearrangement joins TRBV27 to TRBJ2-5; 9 bases are a match to TRBD2. Losses at the gene ends were 6 bases for V and 5 bases for J; bases not matched to a gene: 4. From germline, CDR1 is MNHEY and CDR2 SMNVEV (reference sequence). The CDR3 spans 13 residues. The DNA of the CDR3 is TGTGCCAGCAGCTGGCGGGGGGGGGAGACCCAGTACTTC. This sequence encodes CASSWRGGETQYF.

The CDR3 sequence: CASSTSYPGQGRTQYF. The CDR3 DNA follows: TGTGCCAGCAGTACCTCATACCCGGGACAGGGAAGAACGCAGTATTTT. The chain links TRBV27 to TRBJ2-3, with 9 bases lining up with TRBD1. Germline V gene sequence: CDR1 MNHEY, CDR2 SMNVEV (reference sequence). This CDR3 has 16 amino acids. J was trimmed by 9 bases and V by 5 bases; bases with no gene match: 15.

In regard to this clone: The same CDR3 also results from other DNA sequences found in this sample. The genes are TRBV27 and TRBJ1-5, with 7 bases lining up with TRBD1. CDR1 is MNHEY and CDR2 is SMNVEV in the germline V gene (reference sequence). V lost 5 bases and J lost 2; bases outside the gene matches: 3. This CDR3 spans 14 amino acids. CDR3 protein: CASSLTGGNQPQHF. CDR3 coding DNA: TGTGCCAGCAGTCTCACAGGGGGCAATCAGCCCCAGCATTTT.

This chain joins TRBV6-5 and TRBJ2-5; TRBD1 matches at 8 bases. With V trimmed by 8 bases and J by 5 bases, 10 bases remained unmatched. The CDR3 is 14 residues long. Germline values: CDR1 MNHEY, CDR2 SVGAGI. CDR3 residues: CASLPDRGWETQYF. The CDR3 DNA reads TGTGCCAGCCTCCCTGACAGGGGATGGGAGACCCAGTACTTC.

The genes are TRBV11-2 and TRBJ2-1, with D possibly being TRBD2 (5 bases). V lost 5 bases, J lost 6 bases, and 14 bases lay in between. Germline CDR1 SGHAT, CDR2 FQNNGV. This CDR3 has 14 amino acids. CDR3 DNA sequence: TGTGCCAGCAGCCAAAGGGAGTCGGGCAATGAGCAGTTCTTC. Residues: CASSQRESGNEQFF.

The chain uses TRBV7-9 and TRBJ2-1, with 11 bases fitting TRBD1. Germline V gene lookup returns CDR1 SEHNR and CDR2 FQNEAQ (reference sequence). The length of the CDR3 is 14 residues. V lost 7 bases to trimming and J lost 8 bases; unmatched junction nucleotides: 7. This chain's CDR3 is CASNPGQGVYEQFF. The CDR3 DNA is TGTGCCAGCAACCCGGGACAGGGGGTATATGAGCAGTTCTTC.

This rearrangement joins TRBV6-6 to TRBJ2-2; the match to TRBD1 covers 7 bases. V gave up 2 bases and J gave up 7 bases; unmatched junction bases: 10. This CDR3 is built from 16 residues. CDR1 and CDR2 (germline): MNHNY, SVGAGI (reference sequence). The CDR3 sequence is CASSYPGTEFNGELFF. The CDR3 bases are TGTGCCAGCAGTTACCCCGGGACAGAATTCAACGGGGAGCTGTTTTTT.

The chain joins TRBV19 to TRBJ2-3, with 10 bases identical to TRBD2. The CDR3 length is 14 residues. Germline V lookup: CDR1 LNHDA, CDR2 SQIVND (reference sequence). The V gene end was trimmed by 6 bases and the J gene end by 2 bases; junction bases not matched to a gene: 2. The CDR3 here is CASRLAGPTDTQYF. The DNA of the CDR3 is TGTGCCAGTAGACTAGCGGGACCCACAGATACGCAGTATTTT.

For this clone: The same CDR3 can be traced to other DNA sequences in this sample. The chain recombines TRBV27 with TRBJ2-7; 9 bases map to TRBD1. Germline CDR1 MNHEY, CDR2 SMNVEV (reference sequence). The CDR3 totals 13 residues. The V gene end was trimmed by 2 bases and the J gene end by 4 bases; junction bases not matched to a gene: 0. The CDR3 DNA reads TGTGCCAGCAGTTTAGGGACAGGGTACGAGCAGTACTTC. This translates into CASSLGTGYEQYF.

The rearrangement uses TRBV25-1 and TRBJ2-5, with 7 nucleotides matching TRBD2. The V gene's germline CDR1 is MGHDK and CDR2 SYGVNS. Trimming cost V 3 bases and J 5 bases; bases outside gene matches: 3. The CDR3 has 13 amino acids. The CDR3: CASSDWGGETQYF. The CDR3 nucleotides read TGTGCCAGCAGTGATTGGGGGGGGGAGACCCAGTACTTC.

This clone was detected a few times. The V gene is TRBV27, the J gene TRBJ2-5; TRBD2 matches at 13 bases. There are 16 residues in the CDR3. Trimming cost V 6 bases and J 4 bases; bases outside gene matches: 8. CDR1 and CDR2 from the germline V gene are MNHEY and SMNVEV (reference sequence). The CDR3 sequence: CASRRTSGRRRETQYF. The DNA for the CDR3 is TGTGCCAGCAGGAGGACTAGCGGGAGAAGGAGAGAGACCCAGTACTTC.

The rearrangement uses TRBV27 and TRBJ2-1, with 12 bases matching TRBD2. CDR3 length: 14 amino acids. CDR1 and CDR2 from the germline V gene are MNHEY and SMNVEV (reference sequence). The V segment lost 3 bases and the J segment 9 bases; nucleotides outside the gene matches: 3. The CDR3 nucleotides are TGTGCCAGCAGTTTTTGGACTAGCGGGACTGAGCAGTTCTTC. It is translated as CASSFWTSGTEQFF.

The J gene is TRBJ1-3, the V gene TRBV19, with D tentatively TRBD1 (6 bases). The CDR3 consists of 16 residues. The V and J ends lost 2 bases and 0 bases respectively, with 11 bases between them. Germline V gene data show CDR1 as LNHDA and CDR2 as SQIVND (reference sequence). CDR3 sequence: CASSISTGSSGNTIYF. In nucleotides, the CDR3 is TGTGCCAGTAGTATATCTACAGGGAGCTCTGGAAACACCATATATTTT.

This rearrangement joins TRBV10-2 to TRBJ2-5, with D possibly being TRBD1 (5 bases). The CDR3 covers 16 residues. Germline CDR1 and CDR2: WSHSY and SAAADI. Trimming cost V 1 base and J 4 bases, with 16 bases left between them. This CDR3 reads CASSEFRTGSRETQYF. CDR3 bases: TGCGCCAGCAGTGAGTTCCGTACAGGTAGCCGAGAGACCCAGTACTTC.

CDR3 nucleotide sequence: TGTGCCAGCAGTCCCGGACTGTATGGCTACACCTTC. It codes for CASSPGLYGYTF. The chain couples TRBV6-5 to TRBJ1-2; D remains unclear. The CDR3 length is 12 residues. V lost 5 bases and J 5 bases, leaving 9 bases between the germline ends. CDR1 MNHEY and CDR2 SVGAGI come from the germline V gene.

This chain links TRBV4-3 with TRBJ2-7, with D maybe TRBD1 (5 bases). Trimming shortened V by 0 bases and J by 5 bases, and 8 bases separated the two germline ends. The CDR3 extends over 13 amino acids. From germline, CDR1 is LGHNA and CDR2 YSLEER. The CDR3 loop reads CASSQDSGHEQYF. The CDR3 DNA reads TGCGCCAGCAGCCAAGATTCAGGGCACGAGCAGTACTTC.

V usage is TRBV21-1 and J usage is TRBJ2-7; TRBD2 is the table's D call, not checked against the DNA. TRBV21-1 is tagged as a pseudogene. CDR3 length equals 15 residues. The CDR3 region has the DNA TGTGCCAGCAGCAAAGCTAGGAGGGAAGCCGGCGAGCAGTACTTC. This codes for CASSKARREAGEQYF.

This clone was counted between two and nine times. This same CDR3 is encoded by further DNA sequences in the sample. J is TRBJ2-5 and V is TRBV30; D might be TRBD2 (6 bases). V gave up 0 bases and J gave up 5 bases, with 13 bases separating them. CDR3 length: 14 amino acids. Germline V CDR1 and CDR2: GTSNPN, SVGIG (reference sequence). CDR3 coding DNA: TGTGCCTGGAGTGTACGCGGGGCTGGGGAGACCCAGTACTTC. As protein: CAWSVRGAGETQYF.

This sequence joins TRBV6-5 and TRBJ1-2; perhaps TRBD1 as D (6 bases). CDR1 is MNHEY, CDR2 SVGAGI, per germline. The CDR3 length is 14 residues. Trimming cost V 2 bases and J 2 bases, with 9 bases left between them. The chain's CDR3 is CASSYLDRNYGYTF. In DNA form, the CDR3 reads TGTGCCAGCAGTTACCTTGACAGGAACTATGGCTACACCTTC.

J is TRBJ2-2 and V is TRBV2, with 8 bases lining up with TRBD2. After removal of 0 bases from V and 7 bases from J, the junction contained 7 bases not matched to a gene. The CDR3 totals 16 residues. In germline, CDR1 is SNHLY, CDR2 FYNNEI. In DNA, the CDR3 is TGTGCCAGCAGTGAAGCGCTTCCCGGGGGGGGCGGGGAGCTGTTTTTT. Translating it yields CASSEALPGGGGELFF.

The rearrangement uses TRBV18 and TRBJ1-3, with 9 bases fitting TRBD1. Germline V CDR1 and CDR2: KGHSH, LQKENI. The CDR3 runs to 16 residues. J was trimmed by 6 bases and V by 5 bases; bases with no gene match: 11. CDR3 region: CASSSTGGLLENTIYF. The DNA of the CDR3 is TGTGCCAGCTCATCCACAGGGGGCCTTCTGGAAAACACCATATATTTT.

The chain is built from TRBV5-1 and TRBJ2-7; 7 bases align to TRBD1. Trimming at V came to 3 bases and at J to 2 bases, leaving 2 bases not matched to a gene. The CDR3 has 13 residues. Germline CDR1 reads SGHRS; CDR2 reads YFSETQ. In DNA form, the CDR3 reads TGCGCCAGCAGCTCGGACAGGCCCTACGAGCAGTACTTC. It specifies CASSSDRPYEQYF.